Following are 23 T cell receptor beta chains from one sample sequenced in a study of beta chain features in type 1 diabetes. Study observations and caveats: Shorter TCRB CDR3s, moderately but significantly so, marked every one of the four CD4+ subsets in Type 1 diabetes patients.

Antigen specificity for these receptors is unknown. Expressed TCRB transcripts got sequenced, as all isolated RNA was reverse transcribed. Only in-frame clones appear in the TCRdb table, and some are missing; sequencing was by immunoSEQ multiplex PCR. This sample has about 740,000 clones, with 13% found just once. Sequenced input: naive CD4+ T cells from blood. All receptors come from a man in his late teens or twenties with type 1 diabetes.

The CDR3 bases are TGTGCCAGCAGTGACCTCACAGGGGGAAGAGCGTTCTTC. Translation: CASSDLTGGRAFF. The V gene is TRBV25-1, the J gene TRBJ2-1; 8 nucleotides line up with TRBD1. The V and J ends lost 3 bases and 15 bases, in that order; junction bases with no gene match: 10. The length of the CDR3 is 13 residues. Germline lookup yields CDR1 MGHDK and CDR2 SYGVNS. Filled out from reference TRBV25-1 and TRBJ2-1, the complete variable domain reads EADIYQTPRYLVIGTGKKITLECSQTMGHDKMYWYQQDPGMELHLIHYSYGVNSTEKGDLSSESTVSRIRTEHFPLTLESARPSHTSQYLCASSDLTGGRAFFGPGTRLTVL.

This clone has only a few counts. The V gene is TRBV6-5, the J gene TRBJ2-7; D gene uncertain. This CDR3 comprises 14 residues. V gave up 6 bases and J gave up 2 bases, with 14 bases separating them. Looked up from germline, CDR1 is MNHEY and CDR2 is SVGAGI. The DNA of the CDR3 is TGTGCCAGCAGCCCTCAAGGAGCGACCTACGAGCAGTACTTC. Amino acids: CASSPQGATYEQYF.

This clone was counted between two and nine times. The genes are TRBV6-5 and TRBJ2-1; no definite D call. Germline lookup yields CDR1 MNHEY and CDR2 SVGAGI. The CDR3 has 13 amino acids. Trimming pared 3 bases from V and 6 bases from J, leaving 9 bases between. The CDR3 reads CASSYSDLNEQFF. Written as DNA, the CDR3 is TGTGCCAGCAGTTATTCGGACCTCAATGAGCAGTTCTTC.

The chain carries TRBV30 and TRBJ2-1; 7 bases map to TRBD1. After removal of 3 bases from V and 4 bases from J, the junction contained 6 bases not matched to a gene. Germline CDR1 reads GTSNPN; CDR2 reads SVGIG (reference sequence). This CDR3 spans 14 amino acids. Written as DNA, the CDR3 is TGTGCCTGGAGGGGACAGTCGTTTTACAATGAGCAGTTCTTC. Translation gives CAWRGQSFYNEQFF.

This clone was seen only a few times. The CDR3 here is CASTLTGGLGHEQFF. CDR3 bases: TGTGCCAGCACCCTCACGGGGGGACTTGGGCATGAGCAGTTCTTC. The V call is TRBV7-8, the J call TRBJ2-1, with 7 bases that match TRBD2. This CDR3 comprises 15 residues. J was trimmed by 8 bases and V by 7 bases; bases with no gene match: 14. Germline-derived CDR1 and CDR2 are SGHVS and FQNEAQ.

This clone was seen only a few times. The CDR3 protein is CASSLETGTNQPQHF. The CDR3 DNA reads TGCGCCAGCAGCTTGGAGACAGGGACGAATCAGCCCCAGCATTTT. V gene TRBV5-1 combines with J gene TRBJ1-5; 7 bases are a match to TRBD1. The V and J ends lost 0 bases and 4 bases, in that order; junction bases with no gene match: 4. In germline, CDR1 is SGHRS, CDR2 YFSETQ. This CDR3 has 15 residues.

The chain employs TRBV6-5 and TRBJ1-1; D gene uncertain. Trimming cost V 6 bases and J 0 bases, with 11 bases left between them. Looked up from germline, CDR1 is MNHEY and CDR2 is SVGAGI. The CDR3 covers 14 residues. CDR3 protein: CASSSGKVNTEAFF. The CDR3 DNA reads as TGTGCCAGCAGCTCGGGGAAGGTGAACACTGAAGCTTTCTTT.

The genes are TRBV7-2 and TRBJ2-7; 7 nucleotides match TRBD2. Germline values: CDR1 SGHTA, CDR2 FQGNSA. After removal of 3 bases from V and 0 bases from J, the junction contained 8 bases not matched to a gene. CDR3 size: 16 residues. DNA of the CDR3: TGTGCCAGCAGCTTCAGCGGAGCGGGGAACTCCTACGAGCAGTACTTC. It is translated as CASSFSGAGNSYEQYF.

This clone was seen a few times. V and J are TRBV21-1 and TRBJ2-5; TRBD1 was called by the table and not checked on the DNA. TRBV21-1 is recorded as a pseudogene. This CDR3 comprises 14 residues. In DNA form, the CDR3 reads TGTGCCAGCAGAATCGCAGGGCCTCAAGAGACCCAGTACTTC. Translated: CASRIAGPQETQYF.

V usage is TRBV2 and J usage is TRBJ1-2; D is perhaps TRBD1 (6 bases). In germline, CDR1 is SNHLY, CDR2 FYNNEI. The CDR3 runs 13 residues. Trimming removed 3 bases from V and 8 bases from J, with 13 bases in between. The CDR3 DNA reads TGTGCCAGCAGTGATGCAGGGGTGGAAGGCTACACCTTC. Translating gives CASSDAGVEGYTF.

This sequence joins TRBV5-1 and TRBJ1-6, with D possibly matching TRBD1 (5 bases). CDR3 length: 14 residues. CDR1 SGHRS and CDR2 YFSETQ come from the germline V gene. Trimming pared 3 bases from V and 7 bases from J, leaving 11 bases between. CDR3 bases: TGCGCCAGCAGCTCCGGACGGGGGAATTCACCCCTCCACTTT. Amino acids: CASSSGRGNSPLHF.

This rearrangement joins TRBV18 to TRBJ1-5, with D possibly TRBD1 on 6 matching bases. The CDR3 spans 15 residues. The V end was cut by 6 bases, the J end by 0 bases, with 12 bases between. Germline-derived CDR1 and CDR2 are KGHSH and LQKENI. Here the CDR3 reads CASSPEGGSNQPQHF. The CDR3 bases are TGTGCCAGCTCCCCCGAGGGGGGTAGCAATCAGCCCCAGCATTTT.

CDR3 nucleotide sequence: TGTGCCATCAGTGAGTCGGATGGGGCGCGTTCACCCCTCCACTTT. Protein: CAISESDGARSPLHF. The chain is built from TRBV10-3 and TRBJ1-6; D perhaps matches TRBD1 (5 bases). This CDR3 is 15 amino acids long. The V end was cut by 0 bases, the J end by 9 bases, with 12 bases between. From germline, CDR1 is ENHRY and CDR2 SYGVKD.

This clone has more than one count but fewer than ten. The chain recombines TRBV15 with TRBJ2-2, with 7 bases matching TRBD1. Germline CDR1 reads LNHNV; CDR2 reads YYDKDF (reference sequence). Trimming cost V 1 base and J 4 bases; bases outside gene matches: 9. This CDR3 has 17 residues. CDR3 DNA sequence: TGTGCCACCAGCAGAGTAGGAGACAGGGTGGTCACCGGGGAGCTGTTTTTT. The encoded protein is CATSRVGDRVVTGELFF. Filled out from reference TRBV15 and TRBJ2-2, the complete variable domain reads DAMVIQNPRYQVTQFGKPVTLSCSQTLNHNVMYWYQQKSSQAPKLLFHYYDKDFNNEADTPDNFQSRRPNTSFCFLDIRSPGLGDTAMYLCATSRVGDRVVTGELFFGEGSRLTVL.

The V call is TRBV11-2, the J call TRBJ2-6; D unclear. V was trimmed by 6 bases and J by 1 base, leaving 10 bases between them. Germline CDR1 and CDR2: SGHAT and FQNNGV. The length of the CDR3 is 15 residues. The CDR3 sequence: CASRGTLSGANVLTF. CDR3 DNA sequence: TGTGCCAGCAGGGGAACCCTTTCTGGGGCCAACGTCCTGACTTTC.

In this sample, this clone turned up a few times. The gene calls are TRBV19 and TRBJ2-7; a possible D gene is TRBD1 (5 bases). The CDR3 is 12 residues long. V lost 7 bases and J lost 6, with 13 bases in between. Germline V CDR1 and CDR2: LNHDA, SQIVND (reference sequence). The CDR3 loop is CASTGQGSEQYF. In DNA, the CDR3 is TGTGCCAGTACCGGGCAGGGCAGCGAGCAGTACTTC.

This clone was observed a handful of times. This rearrangement joins TRBV30 to TRBJ2-5, with unresolved D. The end of the DNA fits TRBJ2-7 better, so the J call may be wrong. Germline V gene data show CDR1 as GTSNPN and CDR2 as SVGIG (reference sequence). The CDR3 extends over 13 amino acids. The CDR3 region is CAWSVGRSYEQYF. The CDR3 DNA follows: TGTGCCTGGAGTGTCGGCCGTTCCTACGAGCAGTACTTC.

This clone occurred a few times. This chain links TRBV28 with TRBJ1-1; no firm D call. This CDR3 has 15 amino acids. Looked up from germline, CDR1 is MDHEN and CDR2 is SYDVKM. V was clipped by 3 bases and J by 4 bases, with 15 bases between them. The CDR3 DNA is TGTGCCAGCAGTTTTAGCGGGGAGGAGGGCACTGAAGCTTTCTTT. Protein sequence: CASSFSGEEGTEAFF.

The genes are TRBV6-5 and TRBJ2-7; 9 nucleotides match TRBD2. Germline V gives CDR1 MNHEY, CDR2 SVGAGI. The CDR3 is made up of 16 amino acids. V shed 4 bases and J 2 bases; nucleotides not matched to a gene: 9. The DNA of the CDR3 is TGTGCCAGCAGTTCGCCGACTAGCGGTCTGACCTACGAGCAGTACTTC. Encoded protein: CASSSPTSGLTYEQYF.

This clone was observed a handful of times. The V gene is TRBV2, the J gene TRBJ2-2; TRBD2 is a possible D gene (5 bases). This CDR3 is built from 15 residues. V lost 2 bases, J lost 13 bases, and 20 bases lay in between. Germline values: CDR1 SNHLY, CDR2 FYNNEI. Written as DNA, the CDR3 is TGTGCCAGCAGTGAAAATCGGGCGGGCCCCCTGGGGCTGTTTTTT. Protein sequence: CASSENRAGPLGLFF.

The gene calls are TRBV2 and TRBJ2-7; TRBD1 or TRBD2 may be the D gene (5 bases each). Germline CDR1 and CDR2: SNHLY and FYNNEI. The CDR3 contains 16 residues. Between the trimmed V and J ends, which lost 0 bases and 0 bases, there was a span of 12 bases. CDR3 bases: TGTGCCAGCAGTGAAGCTCCAAGAGGGACCTCCTACGAGCAGTACTTC. This gives the protein CASSEAPRGTSYEQYF.

This sequence joins TRBV30 and TRBJ2-7; D may be TRBD1 (6 bases). This CDR3 comprises 15 residues. V lost 2 bases to trimming and J lost 0 bases, with 14 bases between them. Germline CDR1 and CDR2: GTSNPN and SVGIG (reference sequence). The CDR3 nucleotides are TGTGCCTGGAGTCCGACAGGTGGGAGCTCCTACGAGCAGTACTTC. Amino acids: CAWSPTGGSSYEQYF.

Details on this clone: One junction end does not reproduce the germline sequence, and a read error may be involved. V and J are TRBV5-4 and TRBJ2-5, with 8 positions matching TRBD2. Germline V CDR1 and CDR2: SGHNT, YYREEE (reference sequence). The CDR3 is 13 amino acids. The CDR3 sequence is CASRLGLDETQYF. As DNA, the CDR3 is TGTGCCAGCAGATTGGGACTAGATGAGACCCAGTACTTC.